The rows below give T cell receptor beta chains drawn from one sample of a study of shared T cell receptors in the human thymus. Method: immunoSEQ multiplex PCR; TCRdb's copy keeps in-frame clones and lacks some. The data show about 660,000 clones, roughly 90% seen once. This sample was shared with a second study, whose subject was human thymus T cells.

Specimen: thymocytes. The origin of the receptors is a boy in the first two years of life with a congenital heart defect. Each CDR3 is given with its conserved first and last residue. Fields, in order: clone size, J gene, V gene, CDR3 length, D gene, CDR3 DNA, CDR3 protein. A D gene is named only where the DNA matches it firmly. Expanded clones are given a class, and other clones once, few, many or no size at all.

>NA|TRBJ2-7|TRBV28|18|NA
TGTGCCAGCAGTTTCCCCGGGACCGGGACACCGCCCTCCTACGAGCAGTACTTC
CASSFPGTGTPPSYEQYF
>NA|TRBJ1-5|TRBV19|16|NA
TGTGCCAGTAGCTGGGCGACAGAAGCACTCAATCAGCCCCAGCATTTT
CASSWATEALNQPQHF
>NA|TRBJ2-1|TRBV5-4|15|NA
TGTGCCAGCACGCCGGGACATCGGTCCTACAATGAGCAGTTCTTC
CASTPGHRSYNEQFF
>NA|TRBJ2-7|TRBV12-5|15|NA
TGTGCTAGTGGTTCCTTGAGCGATGAATCCTACGAGCAGTACTTC
CASGSLSDESYEQYF
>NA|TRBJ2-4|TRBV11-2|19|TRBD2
TGTGCCAGCAGCTTAGGGGCACGGCTAGCGGTTAATGCCAAAAACATTCAGTACTTC
CASSLGARLAVNAKNIQYF
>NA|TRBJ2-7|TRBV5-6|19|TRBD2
TGTGCCAGCAGCTTGGGAATTGGACTAGCGGGAACGATGCCCTACGAGCAGTACTTC
CASSLGIGLAGTMPYEQYF
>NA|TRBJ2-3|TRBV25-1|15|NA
TGTGCCAGCAGTGAACCTGAGGGCGGGACAGATACGCAGTATTTT
CASSEPEGGTDTQYF
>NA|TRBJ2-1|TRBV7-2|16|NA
TGTGCCAGCAGCTTAGCGGGAGGTAGGGAGTACAATGAGCAGTTCTTC
CASSLAGGREYNEQFF
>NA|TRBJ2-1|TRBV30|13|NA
TGTGCCTGGCACGGTCCCGATGGTATTGAGCAGTTCTTC
CAWHGPDGIEQFF
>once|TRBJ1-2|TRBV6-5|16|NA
TGTGCCAGCAGTTACACATACGGGACAACTAACTATGGCTACACCTTC
CASSYTYGTTNYGYTF
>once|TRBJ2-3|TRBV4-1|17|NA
TGCGCCAGCAGCCAAGAGGGCGGGACTCAACGCACAGATACGCAGTATTTT
CASSQEGGTQRTDTQYF
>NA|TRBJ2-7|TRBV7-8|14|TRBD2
TGTGCCAGCAGCTTAGCGACTAGCGGGAGTGAGCAGTACTTC
CASSLATSGSEQYF
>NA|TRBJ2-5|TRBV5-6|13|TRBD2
TGTGGCTGCCGACTAGCGGGGCAAGAGGCCCAGTACTTC
CGCRLAGQEAQYF
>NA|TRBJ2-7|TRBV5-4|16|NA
TGTGCCAGCAGCCAGGGGCTATCCAAAAACTCCTACGAGCAGTACTTC
CASSQGLSKNSYEQYF
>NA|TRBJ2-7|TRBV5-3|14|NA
TGTGCCAGAAGCTTGGCTCAGGCTGCCTACGAGCAGTACTTC
CARSLAQAAYEQYF
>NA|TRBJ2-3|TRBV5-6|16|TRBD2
TGTGCCAGCAGCTTGGCTAGCGGGACGAGCACAGATACGCAGTATTTT
CASSLASGTSTDTQYF
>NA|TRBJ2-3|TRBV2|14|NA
TGTGCCACCCACACAGGGTTTGGTACAGATACGCAGTATTTT
CATHTGFGTDTQYF
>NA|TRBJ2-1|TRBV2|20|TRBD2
TGTGCCAGCAGTGGGAAAAGCGGGAGATCTTTAGAATTGGCCTACAATGAGCAGTTCTTC
CASSGKSGRSLELAYNEQFF
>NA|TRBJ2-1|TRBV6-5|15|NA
TGTGCCAGCACCCTACCTGTAAGCTCCTACAATGAGCAGTTCTTC
CASTLPVSSYNEQFF
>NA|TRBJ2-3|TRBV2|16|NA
TGTGCCAGCAGTGACCGACAGTCCCCTAGCACAGATACGCAGTATTTT
CASSDRQSPSTDTQYF
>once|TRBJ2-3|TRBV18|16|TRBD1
TGTGCCAGCTCACCACTAGACAGGGTTAGCACAGATACGCAGTATTTT
CASSPLDRVSTDTQYF
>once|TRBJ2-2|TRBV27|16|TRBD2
TGTGCCAGCAGTTTGGGGACTAGCGGACGCACCGGGGAGCTGTTTTTT
CASSLGTSGRTGELFF
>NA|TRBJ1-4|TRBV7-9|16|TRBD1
TGTGCCAGCAGCCCCCGAGGTGGACAGGGAGACGAAAAACTGTTTTTT
CASSPRGGQGDEKLFF
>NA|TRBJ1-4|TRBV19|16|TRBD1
TGTGCCAGTAGTATCCCACGACAGGGGGCGAATGAAAAACTGTTTTTT
CASSIPRQGANEKLFF
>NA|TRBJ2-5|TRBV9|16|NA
TGTGCCAGCAGCGCTCTAGCAAGGGCCCACCAAGAGACCCAGTACTTC
CASSALARAHQETQYF
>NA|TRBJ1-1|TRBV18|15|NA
TGTGCCAGCTCACCACCCCGACAATTGGACACTGAAGCTTTCTTT
CASSPPRQLDTEAFF
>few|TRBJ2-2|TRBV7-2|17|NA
TGTGCCAGCAGCCATTCGGGAAGCGGAGGGAACACCGGGGAGCTGTTTTTT
CASSHSGSGGNTGELFF
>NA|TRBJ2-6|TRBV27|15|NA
TGTGCCACTTCGACAGTAAACTCTGGGGCCAACGTCCTGACTTTC
CATSTVNSGANVLTF
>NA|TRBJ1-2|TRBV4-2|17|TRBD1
TGTGCCAGCAGCCAACCTCGACCGGGACAGGGCCTTCGCGGCTACACCTTC
CASSQPRPGQGLRGYTF
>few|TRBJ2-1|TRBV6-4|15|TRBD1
TGTGCCAGCCAGGAAGAGGGACAGGCGGTCTATGAGCAGTTCTTC
CASQEEGQAVYEQFF
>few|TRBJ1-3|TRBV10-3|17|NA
TGTGCCATCAGTGTCCCGGGACACCCCGGTGGCGGAAACACCATATATTTT
CAISVPGHPGGGNTIYF
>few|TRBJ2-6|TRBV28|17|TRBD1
TGTGCCAGCAGTTCAGGACAGGGCCCCTCTGGGGCCAACGTCCTGACTTTC
CASSSGQGPSGANVLTF
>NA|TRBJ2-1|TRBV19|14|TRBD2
TGTGCCACTAGACTAGCGGGAGCCCCCAATGAGCAGTTCTTC
CATRLAGAPNEQFF
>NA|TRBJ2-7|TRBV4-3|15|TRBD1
TGCGCCAGCAGCCACCGGACAGGGAATAGCCACGAGCAGTACTTC
CASSHRTGNSHEQYF
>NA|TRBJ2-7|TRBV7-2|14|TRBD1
TGTGCCAGCAGCTCGCCAGGGGGCTCCTACGAGCAGTACTTC
CASSSPGGSYEQYF
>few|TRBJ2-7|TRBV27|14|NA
TGTGCCAGCAGGCCGGGGGACAGCCCCTACGAGCAGTACTTC
CASRPGDSPYEQYF
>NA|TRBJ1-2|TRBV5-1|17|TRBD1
TGCGCCAGCAGCTTGATTGGGATGACAGGGGGCGACTATGGCTACACCTTC
CASSLIGMTGGDYGYTF
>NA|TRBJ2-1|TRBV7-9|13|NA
TGTGCCAGCCAACTAGCCGTTCCCAATGAGCAGTTCTTC
CASQLAVPNEQFF
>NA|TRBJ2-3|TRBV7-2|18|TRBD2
TGTGCCAGCAGCTTAGTCCCCTCCAGCGGGAGGGGCACAGATACGCAGTATTTT
CASSLVPSSGRGTDTQYF